The next 32 T cell receptor beta chains were all read from a single sample in a study of cytomegalovirus exposure and HLA in healthy donors. Researchers ran the PCR with 60 Vbeta and 13 Jbeta primers. Only in-frame clones appear in the TCRdb table, and some are missing; sequencing was by immunoSEQ multiplex PCR. The listing contains 55,000 to 65,000 clones. The material sequenced was PBMCs. The source of these receptors is a woman between 18 and 29 years old in good health and CMV-seronegative.

J is TRBJ2-7 and V is TRBV6-5; D may be TRBD2 (5 bases). V was clipped by 7 bases and J by 3 bases, with 19 bases between them. Germline CDR1 MNHEY, CDR2 SVGAGI. The length of the CDR3 is 15 residues. CDR3 sequence reads: CASTSPGLSSYEQYF. The CDR3 region has the DNA TGTGCCAGCACCTCCCCGGGGTTATCCAGCTACGAGCAGTACTTC.

V and J are TRBV6-5 and TRBJ2-7; 9 nucleotides align to TRBD1. The germline CDR1 and CDR2 sequences are MNHEY and SVGAGI. The V segment lost 5 bases and the J segment 7 bases; nucleotides outside the gene matches: 9. The CDR3 is 14 amino acids. CDR3 region: CASSPGTGWREQYF. For the CDR3, the DNA is TGTGCCAGCAGTCCGGGGACAGGGTGGAGGGAGCAGTACTTC.

Here the CDR3 DNA reads TGCAGCGTTGAAGATCGGGGGGGGACAGCCTGGCAAGAGACCCAGTACTTC. Translation gives CSVEDRGGTAWQETQYF. This sequence joins TRBV29-1 and TRBJ2-5; D possibly corresponds to TRBD2 (8 bases). Between the trimmed V and J ends, which lost 0 bases and 2 bases, there was a span of 19 bases. The CDR3 runs 17 residues. CDR1 is SQVTM and CDR2 is ANQGSEA in the germline V gene.

V and J are TRBV9 and TRBJ1-2, with 7 nucleotides matching TRBD1. Germline V gene lookup returns CDR1 SGDLS and CDR2 YYNGEE. Losses at the gene ends were 2 bases for V and 0 bases for J; bases not matched to a gene: 1. There are 14 residues in the CDR3. CDR3 sequence reads: CASSVQGANYGYTF. The DNA for the CDR3 is TGTGCCAGCAGCGTCCAGGGGGCTAACTATGGCTACACCTTC.

The J gene is TRBJ1-1, the V gene TRBV9; D might be TRBD1 (5 bases). Trimming removed 0 bases from V and 3 bases from J, with 12 bases in between. Germline CDR1 and CDR2: SGDLS and YYNGEE. The CDR3 totals 15 residues. CDR3 protein: CASSVDAQGDTEAFF. The CDR3, as DNA: TGTGCCAGCAGCGTAGACGCGCAGGGTGACACTGAAGCTTTCTTT. Complete variable domain (other parts from reference TRBV9 and TRBJ1-1): DSGVTQTPKHLITATGQRVTLRCSPRSGDLSVYWYQQSLDQGLQFLIQYYNGEERAKGNILERFSAQQFPDLHSELNLSSLELGDSALYFCASSVDAQGDTEAFFGQGTRLTVV.

The V gene is TRBV25-1, the J gene TRBJ2-7; TRBD2 matches at 13 bases. The CDR3 spans 15 residues. Per the germline V gene, CDR1 is MGHDK and CDR2 is SYGVNS. The V gene end was trimmed by 4 bases and the J gene end by 2 bases; junction bases not matched to a gene: 2. The CDR3 loop reads CASSAGTSGTYEQYF. The CDR3 DNA reads TGTGCCAGCAGTGCTGGGACTAGCGGGACCTACGAGCAGTACTTC.

Comments on this clone: A junction boundary mismatches the germline segment, possibly from a read error. This chain links TRBV6-5 with TRBJ2-7; TRBD2 aligns across 12 bases. This CDR3 region has 16 residues. Germline lookup yields CDR1 MNHEY and CDR2 SVGAGI. CDR3 in DNA: TGTGCCAGCAGTTACTCCCTAGCGGGGGGGCAGTACGAGCAATACTTC. Translating gives CASSYSLAGGQYEQYF.

CDR3 in DNA: TGTGCCTGGAGTGTAAGTAGCGGGACGGCGGAGACCCAGTACTTC. Amino acids: CAWSVSSGTAETQYF. The rearrangement joins TRBV30 to TRBJ2-5; the match to TRBD2 covers 8 bases. The CDR3 spans 15 residues. With V trimmed by 0 bases and J by 5 bases, 8 bases remained unmatched. Germline V gene data show CDR1 as GTSNPN and CDR2 as SVGIG (reference sequence).

The chain employs TRBV9 and TRBJ2-7; weak D call: TRBD2 (6 bases). This CDR3 contains 14 residues. Germline CDR1 and CDR2: SGDLS and YYNGEE. The V end lost 0 bases, the J end lost 6 bases, and 13 bases lay between the germline ends. CDR3 amino acids: CASSVADYSGEQYF. The CDR3 nucleotides are TGTGCCAGCAGCGTAGCGGACTACTCGGGCGAGCAGTACTTC.

As to this clone: One junction end does not reproduce the germline sequence, and a read error may be involved. The chain links TRBV7-7 to TRBJ2-5; weak D call: TRBD2 (7 bases). Germline CDR1 and CDR2: SSHAT and FNYEAQ (reference sequence). The CDR3 covers 17 residues. Here the CDR3 DNA reads TGTGCTAGCAGCGTTGGGGGGGCTAACCGGGGCCAAGAGACCCAGTACTTC. The encoded protein is CASSVGGANRGQETQYF.

This chain joins TRBV19 and TRBJ2-7, with 11 bases lining up with TRBD1. This CDR3 is 14 amino acids long. Germline CDR1 is LNHDA and CDR2 is SQIVND (reference sequence). V trimming: 10 bases; J trimming: 4 bases; junction bases outside the gene matches: 9. This chain's CDR3 is CATERTGGVYEQYF. CDR3 nucleotide sequence: TGTGCCACCGAGAGGACAGGGGGCGTGTACGAGCAGTACTTC.

V and J are TRBV4-1 and TRBJ2-7, with 11 bases lining up with TRBD1. Germline V gene lookup returns CDR1 MGHRA and CDR2 YSYEKL. V was pared by 6 bases and J by 6 bases, with 4 bases of the junction left unmatched. The CDR3 has 13 amino acids. CDR3: CASRGQGVAEQYF. The CDR3 region has the DNA TGCGCCAGCAGGGGACAGGGGGTCGCCGAGCAGTACTTC.

The chain recombines TRBV28 with TRBJ2-7; D perhaps matches TRBD1 (6 bases). The CDR3 is 15 residues long. CDR1 MDHEN and CDR2 SYDVKM come from the germline V gene. Trimming took off 6 bases at V and 2 bases at J, with 17 bases between the two ends. As DNA, the CDR3 is TGTGCCAGCAGGTACCGGGACACTCATCCCTACGAGCAGTACTTC. Translation gives CASRYRDTHPYEQYF.

The chain combines TRBV5-1 with TRBJ1-1, with a possible D match to TRBD1 (5 bases). The CDR3 contains 14 residues. V lost 8 bases to trimming and J lost 4 bases, with 18 bases between them. CDR1 is SGHRS, CDR2 YFSETQ, per germline. CDR3 loop: CASSAPDKGTEAFF. For the CDR3, the DNA is TGCGCCAGTTCGGCCCCGGACAAGGGCACTGAAGCTTTCTTT.

The chain combines TRBV7-8 with TRBJ2-5; TRBD2 agrees at 11 bases. With V trimmed by 4 bases and J by 5 bases, 3 bases remained unmatched. Germline lookup yields CDR1 SGHVS and CDR2 FQNEAQ. CDR3 size: 14 residues. Here the CDR3 DNA reads TGTGCCAGCAGCTCTCGGACTAGCGGGGAGACCCAGTACTTC. It specifies CASSSRTSGETQYF. The entire variable domain, with the rest obtained from reference TRBV7-8 and TRBJ2-5, is as follows: GAGVSQSPRYKVAKRGQDVALRCDPISGHVSLFWYQQALGQGPEFLTYFQNEAQLDKSGLPSDRFFAERPEGSVSTLKIQRTQQEDSAVYLCASSSRTSGETQYFGPGTRLLVL.

This chain uses TRBV19 with TRBJ1-2, with 8 bases that match TRBD1. The CDR3 runs 17 residues. The V gene end was trimmed by 7 bases and the J gene end by 0 bases; junction bases not matched to a gene: 13. Germline V CDR1 and CDR2: LNHDA, SQIVND (reference sequence). DNA for the CDR3: TGTGCCAGTACCAAGGGGGCATTGGGACAGGCTAACTATGGCTACACCTTC. Protein: CASTKGALGQANYGYTF.

The V and J genes are TRBV11-2 and TRBJ2-1, with 9 bases that match TRBD2. Trimming took 5 bases from V and 4 from J; bases not matched to a gene: 6. The CDR3 is made up of 15 amino acids. The germline gives CDR1 SGHAT, CDR2 FQNNGV. The CDR3 DNA is TGTGCCAGCAGCCCCCTAGCGGGGACGTACAATGAGCAGTTCTTC. Encoded protein: CASSPLAGTYNEQFF.

The chain joins TRBV7-2 to TRBJ2-1, with D perhaps matching TRBD2 (7 bases). The length of the CDR3 is 11 residues. Germline assignment: CDR1 SGHTA and CDR2 FQGNSA. V lost 5 bases and J 12 bases, leaving 11 bases between the germline ends. Here the CDR3 DNA reads TGTGCCAGCAGCCTTAGGGGGGGGCAGTTCTTC. Translation: CASSLRGGQFF.

The V call is TRBV6-4, the J call TRBJ2-1, with TRBD2 matching over 10 bases. Per germline, CDR1 MRHNA and CDR2 SNTAGT. Trimming removed 2 bases from V and 6 bases from J; junction bases left unmatched: 1. The CDR3 totals 14 residues. The CDR3 DNA reads as TGTGCCAGCAGTGACAGCGGGAGGGCCAATGAGCAGTTCTTC. This gives the protein CASSDSGRANEQFF.

V is TRBV6-1 and J is TRBJ2-7; D remains unclear. V lost 0 bases and J lost 4, with 16 bases in between. Germline assignment: CDR1 MNHNS and CDR2 SASEGT. The CDR3 covers 16 residues. This CDR3 reads CASSEARYQLPYEQYF. In DNA, the CDR3 is TGTGCCAGCAGTGAAGCTAGATATCAACTCCCTTACGAGCAGTACTTC.

The chain combines TRBV7-2 with TRBJ2-1; possible D gene TRBD2, 6 bases. Trimming left V 3 bases short and J 5 bases short, with 14 bases between. The CDR3 totals 15 residues. Germline CDR1 SGHTA, CDR2 FQGNSA. In nucleotides, the CDR3 is TGTGCCAGCAGCTTCCTGACTAGACAACACAATGAGCAGTTCTTC. Encoded protein: CASSFLTRQHNEQFF.

This chain links TRBV29-1 with TRBJ2-7; tentative D call: TRBD1 (5 bases). CDR3 length equals 11 residues. CDR1 and CDR2 from the germline V gene are SQVTM and ANQGSEA. Trimming left V 4 bases short and J 2 bases short, with 6 bases between. CDR3 residues: CSVVGAYEQYF. The CDR3 DNA is TGCAGCGTTGTAGGGGCCTACGAGCAGTACTTC.

The rearrangement joins TRBV28 to TRBJ2-7; 8 bases are shared with TRBD1. Trimming cost V 4 bases and J 2 bases; bases outside gene matches: 1. Looked up from germline, CDR1 is MDHEN and CDR2 is SYDVKM. The CDR3 spans 13 residues. The CDR3 DNA follows: TGTGCCAGCAGTTGGACAGGGCCCTACGAGCAGTACTTC. Translating it yields CASSWTGPYEQYF. Full variable domain (remainder filled in from reference TRBV28 and TRBJ2-7): DVKVTQSSRYLVKRTGEKVFLECVQDMDHENMFWYRQDPGLGLRLIYFSYDVKMKEKGDIPEGYSVSREKKERFSLILESASTNQTSMYLCASSWTGPYEQYFGPGTRLTVT.

This chain connects TRBV15 to TRBJ2-6; D is unresolved. The length of the CDR3 is 16 residues. Trimming took off 3 bases at V and 2 bases at J, with 11 bases between the two ends. Germline V CDR1 and CDR2: LNHNV, YYDKDF (reference sequence). CDR3 DNA: TGTGCCACCAGCAGGACACAGCCCCCTGGGGCCAACGTCCTGACTTTC. This sequence encodes CATSRTQPPGANVLTF.

V gene TRBV11-2 combines with J gene TRBJ2-7, with a possible D match to TRBD2 (5 bases). The CDR3 is 16 residues long. V lost 4 bases, J lost 4 bases, and 20 bases lay in between. CDR1 is SGHAT, CDR2 FQNNGV, per germline. The CDR3 is CASSSSLVGVGYEQYF. The CDR3 DNA follows: TGTGCCAGCAGCTCCTCCCTGGTGGGAGTAGGTTACGAGCAGTACTTC.

The rearrangement joins TRBV14 to TRBJ1-4, with unresolved D. CDR3 length equals 12 residues. From germline, CDR1 is SGHDN and CDR2 FVKESK. Trimming removed 5 bases at V and 8 bases at J, with 9 bases between. The CDR3 DNA sequence: TGTGCCAGCAGCGACAACCGAGAAAAACTGTTTTTT. This codes for CASSDNREKLFF.

The V gene is TRBV6-5, the J gene TRBJ1-3; D uncertain. Germline CDR1 and CDR2: MNHEY and SVGAGI. The CDR3 extends over 15 amino acids. The V end was cut by 3 bases, the J end by 3 bases, with 12 bases between. CDR3 nucleotides: TGTGCCAGCAGTTATGCTTCTTCGAGTGGAAACACCATATATTTT. Its translation is CASSYASSSGNTIYF.

The J gene is TRBJ1-5, the V gene TRBV28; the D gene is possibly TRBD1 (6 bases). With 5 bases removed from V and 11 bases from J, the gap between germline ends came to 13 bases. The germline gives CDR1 MDHEN, CDR2 SYDVKM. The CDR3 has 12 amino acids. CDR3 region: CASSKQGLAQHF. As DNA, the CDR3 is TGTGCCAGCAGTAAACAGGGATTGGCCCAGCATTTT.

This sequence joins TRBV19 and TRBJ2-1, with 14 bases aligning to TRBD2. The CDR3 has 16 amino acids. CDR1 and CDR2 from the germline V gene are LNHDA and SQIVND (reference sequence). V trimming: 8 bases; J trimming: 5 bases; junction bases outside the gene matches: 8. CDR3 DNA: TGTGCCAGTCGGTCGGGACTAGCGGGAGTCAACAATGAGCAGTTCTTC. It encodes CASRSGLAGVNNEQFF.

The genes are TRBV19 and TRBJ2-7; a possible D gene is TRBD2 (5 bases). This CDR3 has 13 amino acids. V was clipped by 4 bases and J by 7 bases, with 14 bases between them. In germline, CDR1 is LNHDA, CDR2 SQIVND (reference sequence). The CDR3: CASSTGLEEEQYF. The CDR3 bases are TGTGCCAGTAGTACCGGACTTGAGGAAGAGCAGTACTTC. Filled out from reference TRBV19 and TRBJ2-7, the complete variable domain reads DGGITQSPKYLFRKEGQNVTLSCEQNLNHDAMYWYRQDPGQGLRLIYYSQIVNDFQKGDIAEGYSVSREKKESFPLTVTSAQKNPTAFYLCASSTGLEEEQYFGPGTRLTVT.

The chain employs TRBV6-4 and TRBJ2-1; maybe TRBD2 (5 bases). This CDR3 is built from 14 residues. In germline, CDR1 is MRHNA, CDR2 SNTAGT. V lost 5 bases to trimming and J lost 7 bases, with 15 bases between them. This chain's CDR3 is CASSKEGVGNEQFF. CDR3 nucleotides: TGTGCCAGCAGTAAAGAGGGAGTTGGGAATGAGCAGTTCTTC.

The chain links TRBV19 to TRBJ1-2, with 8 bases identical to TRBD1. The CDR3 extends over 15 amino acids. Trimming removed 9 bases from V and 4 bases from J; junction bases left unmatched: 13. Germline values: CDR1 LNHDA, CDR2 SQIVND (reference sequence). The CDR3 DNA follows: TGTGCCAGCCGGGACAGGAGGGGGATATCCTATGGCTACACCTTC. This sequence encodes CASRDRRGISYGYTF.